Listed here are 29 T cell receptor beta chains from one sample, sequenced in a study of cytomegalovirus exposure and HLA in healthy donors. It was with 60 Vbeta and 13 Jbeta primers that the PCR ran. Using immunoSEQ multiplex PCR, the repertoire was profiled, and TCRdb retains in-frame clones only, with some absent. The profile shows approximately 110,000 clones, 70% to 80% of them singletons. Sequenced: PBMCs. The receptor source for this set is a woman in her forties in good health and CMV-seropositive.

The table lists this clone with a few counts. This CDR3 reads CASGRDNLYNEQFF. Written as DNA, the CDR3 is TGCGCCAGCGGGAGGGACAACCTCTACAATGAGCAGTTCTTC. The chain combines TRBV5-1 with TRBJ2-1, with D perhaps TRBD2 (7 bases). The CDR3 totals 14 residues. The germline gives CDR1 SGHRS, CDR2 YFSETQ. V was cut by 7 bases and J by 3 bases, with 14 bases left in between.

The CDR3: CASSRVGTGEGDTQYF. For the CDR3, the DNA is TGCGCCAGCAGCAGGGTGGGGACAGGGGAAGGAGATACGCAGTATTTT. The chain joins TRBV5-1 to TRBJ2-3; 10 bases agree with TRBD1. V lost 4 bases, J lost 5 bases, and 10 bases stayed unmatched. The germline CDR1 and CDR2 sequences are SGHRS and YFSETQ. The CDR3 loop spans 16 amino acids.

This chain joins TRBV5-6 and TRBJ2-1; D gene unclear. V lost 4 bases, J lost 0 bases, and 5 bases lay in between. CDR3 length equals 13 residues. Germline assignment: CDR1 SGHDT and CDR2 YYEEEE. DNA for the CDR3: TGTGCCAGCAGCCCCAGCTCCTACAATGAGCAGTTCTTC. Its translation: CASSPSSYNEQFF.

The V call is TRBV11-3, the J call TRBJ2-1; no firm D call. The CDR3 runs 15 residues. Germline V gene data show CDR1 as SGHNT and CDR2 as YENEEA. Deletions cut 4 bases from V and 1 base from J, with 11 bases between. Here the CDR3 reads CASSSYTMSYNEQFF. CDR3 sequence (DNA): TGTGCCAGCAGCTCTTACACCATGTCCTACAATGAGCAGTTCTTC.

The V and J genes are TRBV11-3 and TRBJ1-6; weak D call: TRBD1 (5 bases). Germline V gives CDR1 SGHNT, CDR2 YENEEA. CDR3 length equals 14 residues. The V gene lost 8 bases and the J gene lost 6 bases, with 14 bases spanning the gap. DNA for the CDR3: TGTGCCAGCGGGATAAGGGGAATTAATTCACCCCTCCACTTT. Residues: CASGIRGINSPLHF.

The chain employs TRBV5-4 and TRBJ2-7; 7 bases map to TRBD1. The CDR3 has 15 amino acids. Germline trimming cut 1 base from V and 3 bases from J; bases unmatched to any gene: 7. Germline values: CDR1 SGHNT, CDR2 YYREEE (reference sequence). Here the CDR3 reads CASSLSSGTDYEQYF. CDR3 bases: TGTGCCAGCAGCTTGAGCTCTGGGACAGACTACGAGCAGTACTTC.

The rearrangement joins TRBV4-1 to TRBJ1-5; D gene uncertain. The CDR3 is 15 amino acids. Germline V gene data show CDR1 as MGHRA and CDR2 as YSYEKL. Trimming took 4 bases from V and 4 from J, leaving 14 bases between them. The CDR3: CASSPGWRVNQPQHF. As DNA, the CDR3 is TGCGCCAGCAGCCCCGGCTGGAGGGTTAATCAGCCCCAGCATTTT.

The CDR3 loop is CASSFRGTSVPYEQYF. Written as DNA, the CDR3 is TGTGCCAGCAGTTTTAGGGGGACTAGCGTACCCTACGAGCAGTACTTC. The chain joins TRBV27 to TRBJ2-7, with TRBD2 matching 10 bases. Trimming at V came to 3 bases and at J to 2 bases, leaving 7 bases not matched to a gene. CDR3 size: 16 residues. Germline V gene data show CDR1 as MNHEY and CDR2 as SMNVEV (reference sequence).

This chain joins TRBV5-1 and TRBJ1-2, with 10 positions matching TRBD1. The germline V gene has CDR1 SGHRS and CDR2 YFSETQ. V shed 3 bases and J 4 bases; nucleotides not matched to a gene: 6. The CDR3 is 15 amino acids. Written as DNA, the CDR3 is TGCGCCAGCAGCTCGTCGACAGGGGGCGGCTATGGCTACACCTTC. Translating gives CASSSSTGGGYGYTF.

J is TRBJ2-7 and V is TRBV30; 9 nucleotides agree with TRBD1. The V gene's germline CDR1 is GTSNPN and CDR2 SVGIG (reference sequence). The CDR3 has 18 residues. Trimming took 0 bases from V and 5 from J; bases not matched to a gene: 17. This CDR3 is CAWSVPPGTGMDIDEQYF. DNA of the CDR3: TGTGCCTGGAGTGTACCACCGGGGACAGGGATGGACATTGACGAGCAGTACTTC.

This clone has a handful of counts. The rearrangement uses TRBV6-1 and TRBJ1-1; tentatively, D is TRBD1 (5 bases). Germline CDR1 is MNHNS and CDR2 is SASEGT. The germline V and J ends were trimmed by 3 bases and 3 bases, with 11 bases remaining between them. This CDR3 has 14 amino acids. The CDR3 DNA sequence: TGTGCCAGCAGTGACCAGGGTCGGGACACTGAAGCTTTCTTT. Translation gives CASSDQGRDTEAFF.

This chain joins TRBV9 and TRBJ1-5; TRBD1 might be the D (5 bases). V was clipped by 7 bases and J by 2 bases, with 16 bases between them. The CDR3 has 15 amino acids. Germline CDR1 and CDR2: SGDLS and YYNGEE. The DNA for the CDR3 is TGTGCCAGCGGGACGGGGGGAGAGGGCAATCAGCCCCAGCATTTT. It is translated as CASGTGGEGNQPQHF.

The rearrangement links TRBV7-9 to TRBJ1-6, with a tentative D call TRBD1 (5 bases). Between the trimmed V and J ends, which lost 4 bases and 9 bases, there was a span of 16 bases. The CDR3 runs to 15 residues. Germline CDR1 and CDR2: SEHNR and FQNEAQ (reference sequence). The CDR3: CASSSSGVVGSPLHF. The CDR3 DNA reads TGTGCCAGCAGCTCTTCGGGGGTCGTGGGTTCACCCCTCCACTTT.

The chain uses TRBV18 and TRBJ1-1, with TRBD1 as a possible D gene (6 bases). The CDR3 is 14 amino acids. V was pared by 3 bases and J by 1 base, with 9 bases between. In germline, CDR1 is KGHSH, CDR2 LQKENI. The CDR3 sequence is CASSPQQGNTEAFF. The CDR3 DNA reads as TGTGCCAGCTCACCTCAACAGGGGAACACTGAAGCTTTCTTT.

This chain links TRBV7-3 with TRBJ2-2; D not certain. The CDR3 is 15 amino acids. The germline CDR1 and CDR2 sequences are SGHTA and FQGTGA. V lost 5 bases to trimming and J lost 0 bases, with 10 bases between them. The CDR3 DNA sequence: TGTGCCAGCAGCCCCCAGGCACCGAACACCGGGGAGCTGTTTTTT. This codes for CASSPQAPNTGELFF.

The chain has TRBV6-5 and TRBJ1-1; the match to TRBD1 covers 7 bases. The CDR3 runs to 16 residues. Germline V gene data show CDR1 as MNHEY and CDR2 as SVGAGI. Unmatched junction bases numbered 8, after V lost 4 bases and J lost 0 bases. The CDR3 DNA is TGTGCCAGCAGTTCCAGGCAGGGGGGATTGAACACTGAAGCTTTCTTT. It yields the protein CASSSRQGGLNTEAFF.

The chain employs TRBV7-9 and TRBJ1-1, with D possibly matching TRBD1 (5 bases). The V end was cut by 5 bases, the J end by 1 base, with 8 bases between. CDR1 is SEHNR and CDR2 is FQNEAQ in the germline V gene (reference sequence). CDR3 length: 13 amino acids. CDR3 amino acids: CASSITGNTEAFF. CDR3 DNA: TGTGCCAGCAGCATTACAGGGAACACTGAAGCTTTCTTT. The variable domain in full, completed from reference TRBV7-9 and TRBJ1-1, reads DTGVSQNPRHKITKRGQNVTFRCDPISEHNRLYWYRQTLGQGPEFLTYFQNEAQLEKSRLLSDRFSAERPKGSFSTLEIQRTEQGDSAMYLCASSITGNTEAFFGQGTRLTVV.

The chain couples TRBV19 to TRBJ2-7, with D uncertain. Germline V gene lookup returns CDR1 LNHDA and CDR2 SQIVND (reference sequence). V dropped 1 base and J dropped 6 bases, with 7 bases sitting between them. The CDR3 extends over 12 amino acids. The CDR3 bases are TGTGCCAGTAGTATAGCCTCGGGCGAGCAGTACTTC. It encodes CASSIASGEQYF.

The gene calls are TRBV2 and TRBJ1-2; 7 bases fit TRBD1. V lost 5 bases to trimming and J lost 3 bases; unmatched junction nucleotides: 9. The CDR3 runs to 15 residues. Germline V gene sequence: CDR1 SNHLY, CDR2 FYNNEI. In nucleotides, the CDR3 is TGTGCCAGCAGTTTACAGGGGAGCAAGGACTATGGCTACACCTTC. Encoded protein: CASSLQGSKDYGYTF.

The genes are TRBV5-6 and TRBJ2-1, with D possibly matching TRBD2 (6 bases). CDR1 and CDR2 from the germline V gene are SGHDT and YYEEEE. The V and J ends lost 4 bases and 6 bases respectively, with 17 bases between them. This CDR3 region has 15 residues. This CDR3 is CASSRRDSLSNEQFF. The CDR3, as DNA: TGTGCCAGCAGCCGCCGGGACTCCTTGAGCAATGAGCAGTTCTTC.

The CDR3 DNA reads TGTGCCAGCCATACTACCCCGGGACAGGGGGCGTACGAGCAGTACTTC. Translation: CASHTTPGQGAYEQYF. The V call is TRBV2, the J call TRBJ2-7; 12 bases align to TRBD1. Germline V CDR1 and CDR2: SNHLY, FYNNEI. The CDR3 has 16 residues. V lost 8 bases, J lost 4 bases, and 12 bases stayed unmatched.

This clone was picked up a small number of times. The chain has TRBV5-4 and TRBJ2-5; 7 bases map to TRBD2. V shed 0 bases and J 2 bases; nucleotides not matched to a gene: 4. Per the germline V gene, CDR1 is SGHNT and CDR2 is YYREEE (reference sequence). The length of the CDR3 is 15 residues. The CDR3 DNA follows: TGTGCCAGCAGCTTGGCGAGGGGAGGGCAAGAGACCCAGTACTTC. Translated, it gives CASSLARGGQETQYF. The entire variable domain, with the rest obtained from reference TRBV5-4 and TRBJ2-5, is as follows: ETGVTQSPTHLIKTRGQQVTLRCSSQSGHNTVSWYQQALGQGPQFIFQYYREEENGRGNFPPRFSGLQFPNYSSELNVNALELDDSALYLCASSLARGGQETQYFGPGTRLLVL.

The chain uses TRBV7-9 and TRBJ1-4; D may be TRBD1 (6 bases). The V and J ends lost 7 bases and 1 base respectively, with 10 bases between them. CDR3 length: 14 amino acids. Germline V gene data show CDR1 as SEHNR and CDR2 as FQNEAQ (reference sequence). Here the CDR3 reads CASIQGLTNEKLFF. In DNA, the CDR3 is TGTGCCAGCATACAGGGATTAACTAATGAAAAACTGTTTTTT.

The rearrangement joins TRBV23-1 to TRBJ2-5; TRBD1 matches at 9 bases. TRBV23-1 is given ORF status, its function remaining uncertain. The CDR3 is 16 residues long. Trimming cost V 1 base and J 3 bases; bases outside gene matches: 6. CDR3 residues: CASSQFPTGGKETQYF. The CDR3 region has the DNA TGCGCCAGCAGTCAATTTCCGACAGGGGGGAAAGAGACCCAGTACTTC.

DNA of the CDR3: TGTGCCAGCAGTTACTCGATGTTAGTGAACACTGAAGCTTTCTTT. Amino acids: CASSYSMLVNTEAFF. The V call is TRBV6-5, the J call TRBJ1-1; D uncertain. V was clipped by 0 bases and J by 0 bases, with 8 bases between them. This CDR3 region has 15 residues. Germline V gene data show CDR1 as MNHEY and CDR2 as SVGAGI.

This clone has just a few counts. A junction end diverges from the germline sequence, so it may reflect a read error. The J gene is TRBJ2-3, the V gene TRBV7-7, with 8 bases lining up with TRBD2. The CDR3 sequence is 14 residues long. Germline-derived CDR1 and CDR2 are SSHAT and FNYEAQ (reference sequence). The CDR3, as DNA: TGTGCTAGCAGCTTAGCGGGACACTTGGATACGCAGTATTTT. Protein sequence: CASSLAGHLDTQYF.

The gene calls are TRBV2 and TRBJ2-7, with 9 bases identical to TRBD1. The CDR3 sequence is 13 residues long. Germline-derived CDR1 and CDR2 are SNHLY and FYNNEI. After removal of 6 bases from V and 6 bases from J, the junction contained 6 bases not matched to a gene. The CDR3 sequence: CASRITGGTEQYF. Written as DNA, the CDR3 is TGTGCCAGCAGAATCACAGGGGGCACCGAGCAGTACTTC.

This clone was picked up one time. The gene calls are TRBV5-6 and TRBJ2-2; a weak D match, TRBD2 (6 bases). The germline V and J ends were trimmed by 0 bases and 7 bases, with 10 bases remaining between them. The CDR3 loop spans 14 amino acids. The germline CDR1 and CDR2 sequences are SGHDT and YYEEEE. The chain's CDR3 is CASSLGGVDGELFF. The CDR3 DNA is TGTGCCAGCAGCTTGGGGGGGGTCGACGGGGAGCTGTTTTTT.

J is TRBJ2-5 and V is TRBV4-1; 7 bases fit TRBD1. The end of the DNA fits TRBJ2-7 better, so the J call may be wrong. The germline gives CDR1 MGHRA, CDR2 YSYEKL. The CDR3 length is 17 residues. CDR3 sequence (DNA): TGCGCCAGCAGCCAAGACGGCCCCCGGACAGGAAGCTACGAGCAGTACTTC. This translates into CASSQDGPRTGSYEQYF.